This passage covers 11 T cell receptor beta chains from one sample sequenced in a study of T cells in Graves' hyperthyroidism and ophthalmopathy. Regions amplified from RNA transcripts were the TCR beta CDR3 regions. Primed by the HTBI set, a first-round RT-PCR was run on the TCR CDR3. TCRdb reanalysed the multiplex PCR reads using MiXCR and keeps one entry per CDR3 protein. The sample consists of a few hundred thousand distinct CDR3 sequences, approximately 16% of them appearing once. The material sequenced was blood. These receptors came from a middle-aged woman with Graves' ophthalmopathy.

This clonotype was recorded many times. The rearrangement joins TRBV5-1 to TRBJ2-5; 10 bases map to TRBD2. V shed 0 bases, J shed 4 bases, and the junction held 9 bases outside the gene matches. This CDR3 has 17 residues. Germline loops: CDR1 SGHRS, CDR2 YFSETQ. CDR3 in DNA: TGCGCCAGCAGCTTGGTTGCAGCGGGAGGGCCTGGAGAGACCCAGTACTTC. Amino acids: CASSLVAAGGPGETQYF.

J is TRBJ1-3 and V is TRBV7-2; D not resolved. Germline V lookup: CDR1 SGHTA, CDR2 FQGNSA. This CDR3 has 13 residues. Between the trimmed V and J ends, which lost 0 bases and 9 bases, there was a span of 9 bases. CDR3 protein: CASSLASTGTIYF. The CDR3 DNA follows: TGTGCCAGCAGCTTAGCCTCCACCGGCACCATATATTTT.

This clonotype has at least ten counts. The rearrangement uses TRBV20-1 and TRBJ2-1; TRBD1 aligns across 10 bases. V dropped 5 bases and J dropped 6; count of bases not matched to a gene: 10. The CDR3 consists of 15 residues. Germline-derived CDR1 and CDR2 are DFQATT and SNEGSKA (reference sequence). The CDR3 DNA reads as TGCAGTGCTTACCCCGGGACAGGGGTTACCAATGAGCAGTTCTTC. This translates into CSAYPGTGVTNEQFF.

The V gene is TRBV6-1, the J gene TRBJ2-4, with 7 bases fitting TRBD1. Trimming at V came to 6 bases and at J to 9 bases, leaving 17 bases not matched to a gene. The germline V gene encodes CDR1 MNHNS and CDR2 SASEGT. This CDR3 has 16 residues. CDR3 sequence reads: CASSESGQSPSRIQYF. The CDR3 DNA reads TGTGCCAGCAGCGAGTCGGGACAGTCCCCTTCTCGCATTCAGTACTTC.

This clonotype occurred many times. The rearrangement uses TRBV18 and TRBJ2-5, with no clear D. Trimming pared 1 base from V and 5 bases from J, leaving 14 bases between. CDR1 and CDR2 (germline): KGHSH, LQKENI. This CDR3 is built from 15 residues. The CDR3 region has the DNA TGTGCCAGCTCACCACGATCAGATGGGATGGAGACCCAGTACTTC. This encodes CASSPRSDGMETQYF. The whole variable domain, remainder taken from reference TRBV18 and TRBJ2-5, is NAGVMQNPRHLVRRRGQEARLRCSPMKGHSHVYWYRQLPEEGLKFMVYLQKENIIDESGMPKERFSAEFPKEGPSILRIQQVVRGDSAAYFCASSPRSDGMETQYFGPGTRLLVL.

A word on this clonotype: The conserved phenylalanine or tryptophan is not found at the CDR3 terminus, so this likely reflects a read error. The rearrangement uses TRBV6-1 and TRBJ1-2, with 7 nucleotides matching TRBD1. Trimming took 1 base from V and 2 from J; bases not matched to a gene: 13. Germline CDR1 is MNHNS and CDR2 is SASEGT. This CDR3 has 18 residues. As DNA, the CDR3 is TGTGCCAGCAGTGAAGAAAATTTTTTAACAGGGGTGAACTATGGCTACACCCTC. As protein: CASSEENFLTGVNYGYTL.

This clonotype was seen many times. This rearrangement joins TRBV18 to TRBJ2-1; TRBD2 is a possible D gene (5 bases). Looked up from germline, CDR1 is KGHSH and CDR2 is LQKENI. The V gene lost 3 bases and the J gene lost 5 bases, with 8 bases spanning the gap. The CDR3 contains 13 residues. The chain's CDR3 is CASSPDLDNEQFF. The CDR3 nucleotides are TGTGCCAGCTCACCGGACTTGGACAATGAGCAGTTCTTC.

There are many counts of this clonotype. V gene TRBV2 combines with J gene TRBJ2-7, with 7 bases matching TRBD2. CDR1 and CDR2 from the germline V gene are SNHLY and FYNNEI. The CDR3 is made up of 15 amino acids. With 6 bases clipped from V and 2 bases from J, the junction kept 10 bases outside the gene matches. The CDR3 sequence: CASRESSGYAYEQYF. CDR3 DNA: TGTGCCAGCAGAGAATCTAGCGGATACGCCTACGAGCAGTACTTC.

Ten or more counts support this clonotype. The chain links TRBV28 to TRBJ1-1; D remains ambiguous. The CDR3 has 13 residues. The germline gives CDR1 MDHEN, CDR2 SYDVKM. Trimming cost V 4 bases and J 0 bases, with 6 bases left between them. The CDR3 is CASSSNLNTEAFF. CDR3 nucleotides: TGTGCCAGCAGTTCCAACTTGAACACTGAAGCTTTCTTT.

This clonotype was observed a handful of times. The rearrangement links TRBV20-1 to TRBJ1-3; D unclear. Germline V gene data show CDR1 as DFQATT and CDR2 as SNEGSKA (reference sequence). Trimming removed 3 bases from V and 1 base from J, with 7 bases in between. The length of the CDR3 is 13 residues. The CDR3 reads CSASASSGNTIYF. The DNA of the CDR3 is TGCAGTGCTAGCGCATCGTCTGGAAACACCATATATTTT.

This clonotype was counted at least ten times. This chain uses TRBV6-1 with TRBJ1-2; D is undetermined. CDR3 length: 17 amino acids. Germline CDR1 reads MNHNS; CDR2 reads SASEGT. With 5 bases removed from V and 6 bases from J, the gap between germline ends came to 25 bases. In nucleotides, the CDR3 is TGTGCCAGCAGTTGGGGTTCAGGAGGGAAAAACTACAATGGCTACACCTTC. Its translation is CASSWGSGGKNYNGYTF.